This T cell receptor beta chain came from a study of blood T cell repertoires in COVID-19. Study-wide background: Donors in the United States, Italy and Spain gave samples during acute or convalescent COVID-19. T cells, B-cell-depleted T cells, or PBMCs provided the cDNA or gDNA that served as material.

Source study methods: Amplification from reference gene primers served as the basis for estimated nucleated cell counts. The method was immunoSEQ multiplex PCR; TCRdb's version includes in-frame clones alone and lacks a portion of them. The DNA gave D and trimming, while V, J and clone size come from that table. The data contain fewer than 300,000 clones, around nine tenths of them seen just once; the ten biggest clones take up just under 1%. Trimming cost V 7 bases and J 0 bases, with 12 bases left between them. The CDR3 loop spans 13 amino acids. The V gene's germline CDR1 is SQVTM and CDR2 ANQGSEA.

This chain links TRBV29-1 with TRBJ1-2, with D unresolved. The origin of this receptor is a woman in her thirties or forties who had recovered from COVID-19. Sequenced sample: peripheral blood. CDR3 protein: CSAGRLANYGYTF. In DNA form, the CDR3 reads TGCAGCGCCGGGCGACTAGCTAACTATGGCTACACCTTC. Based on the CDR3 plus reference TRBV29-1 and TRBJ1-2, the full variable domain is SAVISQKPSRDICQRGTSLTIQCQVDSQVTMMFWYRQQPGQSLTLIATANQGSEATYESGFVIDKFPISRPNLTFSTLTVSNMSPEDSSIYLCSAGRLANYGYTFGSGTRLTVV.